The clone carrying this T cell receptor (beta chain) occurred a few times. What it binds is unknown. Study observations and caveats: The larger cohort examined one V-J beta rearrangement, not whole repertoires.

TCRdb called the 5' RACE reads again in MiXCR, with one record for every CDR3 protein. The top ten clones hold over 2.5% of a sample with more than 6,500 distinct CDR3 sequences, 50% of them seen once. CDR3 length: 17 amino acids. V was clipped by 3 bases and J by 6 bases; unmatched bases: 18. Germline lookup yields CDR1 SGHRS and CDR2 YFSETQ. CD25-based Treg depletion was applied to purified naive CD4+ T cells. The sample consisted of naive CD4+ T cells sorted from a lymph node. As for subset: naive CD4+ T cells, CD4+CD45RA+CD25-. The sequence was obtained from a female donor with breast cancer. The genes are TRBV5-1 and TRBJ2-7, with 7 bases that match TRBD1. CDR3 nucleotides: TGCGCCAGCAGCTCCCTCCCATCGACAGGGCCCCGGTCCGAGCAGTACTTC. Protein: CASSSLPSTGPRSEQYF.